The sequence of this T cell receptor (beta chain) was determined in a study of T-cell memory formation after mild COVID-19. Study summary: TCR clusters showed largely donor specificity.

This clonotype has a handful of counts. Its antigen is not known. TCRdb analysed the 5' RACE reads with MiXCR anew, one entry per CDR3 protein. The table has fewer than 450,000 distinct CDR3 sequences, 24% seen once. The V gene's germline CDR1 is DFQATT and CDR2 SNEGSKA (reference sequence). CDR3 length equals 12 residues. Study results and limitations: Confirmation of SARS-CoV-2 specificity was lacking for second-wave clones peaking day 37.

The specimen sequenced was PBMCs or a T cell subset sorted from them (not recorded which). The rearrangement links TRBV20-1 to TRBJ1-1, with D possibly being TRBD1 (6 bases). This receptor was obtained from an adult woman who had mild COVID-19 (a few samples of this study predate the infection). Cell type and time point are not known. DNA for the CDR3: TGCAGCGCCAAAGGGGGGAACACTGAAGCTTTCTTT. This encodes CSAKGGNTEAFF.